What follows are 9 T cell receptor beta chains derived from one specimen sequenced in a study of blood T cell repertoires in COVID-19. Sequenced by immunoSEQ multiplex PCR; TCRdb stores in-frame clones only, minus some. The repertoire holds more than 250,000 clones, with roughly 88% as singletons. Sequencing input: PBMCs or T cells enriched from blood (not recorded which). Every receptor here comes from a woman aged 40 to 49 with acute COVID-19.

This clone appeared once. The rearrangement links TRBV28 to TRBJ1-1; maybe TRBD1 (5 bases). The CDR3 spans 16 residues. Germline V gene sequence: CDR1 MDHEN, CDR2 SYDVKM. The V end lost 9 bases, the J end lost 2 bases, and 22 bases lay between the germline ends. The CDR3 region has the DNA TGTGCCAGTCAATGGGGCACAATCCATCCAAACACTGAAGCTTTCTTT. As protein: CASQWGTIHPNTEAFF.

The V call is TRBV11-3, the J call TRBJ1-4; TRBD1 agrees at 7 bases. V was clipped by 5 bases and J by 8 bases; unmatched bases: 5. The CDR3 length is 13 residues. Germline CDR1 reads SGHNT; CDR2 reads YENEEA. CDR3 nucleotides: TGTGCCAGCAGCCGCGACAGGGAGGAAAAACTGTTTTTT. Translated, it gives CASSRDREEKLFF.

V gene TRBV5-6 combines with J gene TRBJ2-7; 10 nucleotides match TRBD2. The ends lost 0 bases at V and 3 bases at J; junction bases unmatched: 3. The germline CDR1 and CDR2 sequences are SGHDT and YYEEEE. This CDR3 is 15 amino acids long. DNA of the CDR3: TGTGCCAGCAGCTTGGGGGCTAGCGGGAGCTACGAGCAGTACTTC. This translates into CASSLGASGSYEQYF.

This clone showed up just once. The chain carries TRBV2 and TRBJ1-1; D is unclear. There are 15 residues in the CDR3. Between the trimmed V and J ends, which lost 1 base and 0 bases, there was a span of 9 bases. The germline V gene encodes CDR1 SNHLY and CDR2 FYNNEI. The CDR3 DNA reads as TGTGCCAGCAGTGAAGGGCCCCAGATGAACACTGAAGCTTTCTTT. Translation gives CASSEGPQMNTEAFF.

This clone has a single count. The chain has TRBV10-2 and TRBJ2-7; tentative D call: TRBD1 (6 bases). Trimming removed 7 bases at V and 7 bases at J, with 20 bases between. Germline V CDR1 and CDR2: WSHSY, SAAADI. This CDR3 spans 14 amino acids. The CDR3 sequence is CASTHRDPPQEQYF. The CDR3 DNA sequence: TGCGCCAGCACCCACAGGGATCCGCCTCAGGAGCAGTACTTC.

The CDR3 nucleotides are TGTGCCAGCAGCATATACCTGGGGGGAGGCACAGATACGCAGTATTTT. Encoded protein: CASSIYLGGGTDTQYF. The chain employs TRBV11-2 and TRBJ2-3; D perhaps matches TRBD2 (6 bases). The ends were cut back, 5 bases at V and 1 base at J, with 16 bases in the middle. CDR1 and CDR2 (germline): SGHAT, FQNNGV. The CDR3 totals 16 residues. The full variable domain, rest sourced from reference TRBV11-2 and TRBJ2-3, is EAGVAQSPRYKIIEKRQSVAFWCNPISGHATLYWYQQILGQGPKLLIQFQNNGVVDDSQLPKDRFSAERLKGVDSTLKIQPAKLEDSAVYLCASSIYLGGGTDTQYFGPGTRLTVL.

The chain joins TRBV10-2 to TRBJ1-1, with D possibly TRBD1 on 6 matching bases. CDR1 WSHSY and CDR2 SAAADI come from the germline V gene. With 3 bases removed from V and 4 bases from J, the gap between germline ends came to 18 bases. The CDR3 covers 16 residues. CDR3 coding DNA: TGCGCCAGCAGTGACGTAGGCAGGGGAGGGGGCACTGAAGCTTTCTTT. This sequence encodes CASSDVGRGGGTEAFF.

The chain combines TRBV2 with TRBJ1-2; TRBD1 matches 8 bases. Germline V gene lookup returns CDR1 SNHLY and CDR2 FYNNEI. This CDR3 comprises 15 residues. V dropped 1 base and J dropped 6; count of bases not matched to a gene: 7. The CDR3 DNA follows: TGTGCCAGCAGTGAAGTTCGGCCAGGGGGCGATGGCTACACCTTC. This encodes CASSEVRPGGDGYTF. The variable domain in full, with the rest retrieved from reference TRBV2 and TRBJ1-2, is EPEVTQTPSHQVTQMGQEVILRCVPISNHLYFYWYRQILGQKVEFLVSFYNNEISEKSEIFDDQFSVERPDGSNFTLKIRSTKLEDSAMYFCASSEVRPGGDGYTFGSGTRLTVV.

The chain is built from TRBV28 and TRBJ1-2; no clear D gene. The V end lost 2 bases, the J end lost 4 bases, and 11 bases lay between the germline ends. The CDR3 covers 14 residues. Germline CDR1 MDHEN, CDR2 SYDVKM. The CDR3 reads CASSLNSFFYGYTF. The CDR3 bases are TGTGCCAGCAGTTTAAACAGCTTCTTCTATGGCTACACCTTC.